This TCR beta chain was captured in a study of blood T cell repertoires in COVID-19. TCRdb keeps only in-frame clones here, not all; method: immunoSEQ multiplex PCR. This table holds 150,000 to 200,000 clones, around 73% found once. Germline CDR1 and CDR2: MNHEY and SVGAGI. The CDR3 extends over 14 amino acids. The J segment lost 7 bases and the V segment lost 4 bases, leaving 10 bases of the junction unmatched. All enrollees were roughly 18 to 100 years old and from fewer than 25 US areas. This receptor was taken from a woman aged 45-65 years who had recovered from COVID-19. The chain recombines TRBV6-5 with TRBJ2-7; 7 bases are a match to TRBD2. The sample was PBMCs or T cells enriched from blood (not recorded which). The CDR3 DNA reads TGTGCCAGCAGTTTGTTTGCGGGAGTGGAAGAGCAGTACTTC. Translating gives CASSLFAGVEEQYF.